This TCR beta chain was documented in a study of cytomegalovirus exposure and HLA in healthy donors (TCRdb year 2017). Regarding the study in general: In an earlier analysis of roughly 590 of the donors, approximately 260 Gb of sequence data and just under 120 million unique TCR beta sequences from about 190 million T cells were reported. An early release that covered some 640 HLA-typed donors contained around 330 gigabases of sequencing data and some 87 million unique TCR sequences. Of the roughly 390 genotyped donors, 65% to 90% were placed in the genetic ancestry cluster associated with self-reported Caucasian donors. The study was designed to test whether signatures of past pathogen exposure could be identified by cataloging public T cell receptors. The study profiled the T cell repertoires of more than 500 subjects by immunosequencing and related them to cytomegalovirus serostatus. In addition to the first cohort of around 670 subjects, a separate validation cohort of approximately 110 different subjects was used. To predict cytomegalovirus infection status, the study combined high-throughput TCR immunosequencing, statistical association of individual TCRs with disease status, and machine learning. In a later analysis, previously published TCR beta repertoires from more than 500 donors were re-analyzed and high-resolution HLA genotyping was added so that TCR occurrence patterns could be studied. The later analysis used no new phenotypic data to find candidate immune exposures, relying instead on TCR beta sequences and their occurrence across donors. To decide whether each TCR beta V gene segment behaved as functional or pseudogenic, an earlier analysis of some 600 of the donors relied on high-throughput TCR beta sequencing. Donor age, sex, ethnicity and CMV serostatus were compiled together with the repertoire data. A later genetic analysis used genome-wide SNP genotypes for 398 of the 666 donors, treating that subset as a discovery cohort. All discovery cohort repertoires had been generated using a single sequencing platform. Both class I and class II loci were covered by HLA typing, at four-digit resolution. Typing coverage varied by locus: roughly 629-640 donors for A, B, C, DRB1 and DQB1; approximately 560 for DQA1; over 600 for DPA1; more than 450 for DPB1. Four to six DR-DQ haplotypes were handled as single units for association and clustering because linkage in the cohort was strong. Among almost 400 genotyped donors of the cohort, an average of 235,054 unique TCR beta nucleotide sequences were sequenced per donor, approximately 20% of them non-productive. The full study reports these points: The earlier analysis of some 560 of the donors excluded roughly 17 rarely observed V segments, including chromosome 9 orphons, because counts were too low. For the cohort, immune exposure information was limited to CMV serostatus. The authors suggested that the approach could potentially be generalized to other disease states and immunological phenotypes. A later genetic analysis associated a missense DCLRE1C variant with V-gene and J-gene trimming of TCR beta chains, and an independent cohort replicated the association. Because HLA typing was missing for some donors at each locus, association tests included only the typed subset. This cohort had only TCR beta chains sequenced, and the lack of alpha or paired-chain data limited which features could be detected. Sequencing depth was assumed to be roughly uniform across donors in the presence/absence analyses, though that assumption may not hold. In a later analysis, TCR association rates were found to vary across HLA loci, with the most associated TCRs seen for DRB1 alleles and the fewest for HLA-C alleles. According to a later analysis, parvovirus B19, influenza, CMV and Epstein-Barr virus appeared linked to several top co-occurrence clusters. The classifier was reported to diagnose cytomegalovirus status with high specificity and sensitivity in both the original cohort and the validation cohort. At a false discovery rate of 0.05, a later analysis linked approximately 18,000 TCR beta sequences to specific HLA alleles. Linkage disequilibrium might explain the correlated functional status among segregating V segments, but an unknown experimental factor could not be excluded. A further reported finding was that TCR beta sequences accurately predicted the HLA-A and HLA-B alleles for most subjects in the first cohort. In a later analysis, most CMV-associated TCR beta chains were found to appear HLA-restricted, with HLA associations seemingly driven largely by CMV exposure. Broadly in line with IMGT annotations, most TCR beta V segments showed up in productive rearrangements about 90% or about 30% of the time in an earlier analysis of 450 to 600 of the donors. A later genetic analysis reported fewer N-insertions in productive TCRs among donors in an Asian-associated ancestry cluster than the roughly 720-donor mean. Across donors, most TCR sequences were observed very rarely, whereas some public TCRs were present in many individuals. A cluster of highly shared sequence variants was judged likely to represent a technical artifact of the sequencing pipeline. Compared with equally common non-associated chains, HLA-associated TCR beta chains in a later analysis were more clonally expanded and had lower generation probabilities. In vitro tests confirmed that a few of the cytomegalovirus-associated TCR beta chains recognize cytomegalovirus antigens. When HLA alleles, especially DR and DQ, strongly co-occurred, attributing TCR associations to individual alleles was difficult. A total of 150 or so TCR beta chains were listed by the study as associated with cytomegalovirus.

The cohort was made up of several hundred healthy bone marrow donors. At the time of sampling, every cohort member was nominally healthy, though immune exposures that went unrecorded were likely present. The donor was CMV seropositive and was included in the group of 250 to 300 seropositive cohort members. Each donor provided a peripheral blood sample, and peripheral blood mononuclear cells were used for TCR beta sequencing. The Qiagen DNeasy Blood Extraction Kit was used to extract genomic DNA from the blood cell samples. Regarding this clone: The specificity of this receptor is unknown. Qualities for individual bases were not recorded, and no much larger clone is one base off.

The library came from the immunoSEQ multiplex PCR assay. The multiplex PCR relied on a mix of 60 forward primers for TCR Vbeta segments and 13 reverse primers for TCR Jbeta segments. Amplification of the CDR3 region of rearranged TCR beta genes was performed with a multiplex PCR assay on genomic DNA. The amplified TCR beta libraries were sequenced on the Illumina HiSeq System as 87-base-pair reads. Concerning the study's data processing: A later analysis counted some 74 million unique TCR beta chains across the 640 or so repertoires, and roughly 9.9 million of these chains were shared by at least two donors. A nearest-neighbor algorithm error-corrected the raw reads and collapsed the reads into unique sequences, merging closely related sequences to remove PCR and sequencing errors. V, D and J gene segments were assigned by aligning CDR3 sequences to IMGT reference sequences. For a sequence to be retained, at least a six-nucleotide match to both a V gene segment and a J gene segment was required. Rearrangements were classified as productive when the CDR3 lacked stop codons and remained in frame with V and J, and all other rearrangements were classified as non-productive. CDR3 was defined by IMGT convention, running from the second conserved V-encoded cysteine to the conserved J-encoded phenylalanine. In an earlier analysis of 550 to 650 of the donors, sequences lacking an unambiguous match to a single V gene segment were excluded. In an earlier analysis of approximately 560 of the donors, a V segment was called functional when productive rearrangements were above 56.7%, and segregating when the standard deviation between donors exceeded 5%. A statistical classification framework was built to diagnose cytomegalovirus status from the catalog of TCR beta chain sequences. In a later analysis, TCR nucleotide sequences were compared against IMGT/GENE-DB human TR gene sequences so that V and J genes could be assigned. A later analysis assigned CDR3 sequences and most-parsimonious VDJ recombination scenarios with the TCRdist pipeline. In a later analysis, every TCR beta chain was defined by the combination of its CDR3 amino acid sequence and its V-gene family, and reads without a unique V-gene family were dropped. In a later analysis, approximately 590 highly shared, low-generation-probability nucleotide sequences were removed to address suspected cross-contamination and a sequencing artifact. A later analysis calculated a clonal expansion index for each public chain from normalized within-repertoire ranks of inferred template counts. A later analysis computed generation probabilities with a VDJ recombination model fitted to out-of-frame rearrangements, and checked the results against IGoR. In a later analysis, hypergeometric tests were used to score TCR-TCR, TCR-HLA and TCR-CMV co-occurrence, with a repertoire-size bias correction applied to TCR pairs. To estimate false discovery rates, a later analysis permuted the HLA or CMV assignments 20 times. A later analysis grouped co-occurring TCRs with DBSCAN, adding TCRdist sequence similarity when clustering within HLA-allele-positive subsets. Repertoires with fewer than 30,000 or more than 120,000 public chains were left out of co-occurrence clustering, as were five repertoires with anomalous nucleotide sharing. The immuneACCESS repertoire file appears here via TCRdb, limited to in-frame rearrangements. These files lack a portion of the clones; in checked studies, under half of the deficit traces to unresolved V genes, and the cause of the others is not known. V and J calls plus clone size are reproduced from that table; the DNA served to infer D and trimming. The sample has 150,000 to 170,000 clones on record, roughly 80% of them singletons. The biggest ten clones account for roughly 13% of the sample.

Sequenced: PBMCs. The clonotype originates from a man aged 25-45 years in good health and CMV-seropositive.

The CDR3 loop reads CASPTGGLYEQYF. The nucleotide sequence reads as follows: TGTGCCAGCCCGACAGGCGGCCTCTACGAGCAGTACTTC. The sequence joins TRBV25-1 to TRBJ2-7, with TRBD1 perhaps the D gene, on 6 matching bases. V and J are truncated by 8 bases and 3 bases respectively, leaving an intervening sequence of 14 bases. Its CDR3 holds 13 amino acids, cysteine through phenylalanine. The DNA shown is the 39-base CDR3, in frame from base 1. For CDR1 and CDR2, the germline V gene lists MGHDK and SYGVNS.